The next 22 T cell receptor beta chains were all read from a single sample in a study of beta chain features in type 1 diabetes. General study findings and limits: Moderate yet significant TCRB CDR3 shortening was seen in Type 1 diabetes patients in all four CD4+ subsets.

For these TCRs, the target antigens are not known. Sequenced material consisted of expressed TCRB transcripts (all of the isolated RNA was reverse transcribed). Assay used: immunoSEQ multiplex PCR; TCRdb lists only in-frame clones, some missing. The sample yields 130,000 to 150,000 clones, less than 15% seen once. What was sequenced was central memory CD4+ T cells from blood. All receptors derive from a man between 18 and 29 years old with type 1 diabetes.

This rearrangement joins TRBV30 to TRBJ2-7; tentatively, D is TRBD1 (5 bases). Deletions cut 1 base from V and 2 bases from J, with 6 bases between. This CDR3 has 12 residues. Looked up from germline, CDR1 is GTSNPN and CDR2 is SVGIG (reference sequence). The CDR3 loop reads CAWSGTPYEQYF. The DNA for the CDR3 is TGTGCCTGGAGTGGGACACCCTACGAGCAGTACTTC.

This clone was detected only a few times. This chain uses TRBV5-1 with TRBJ2-1; TRBD1 matches 7 bases. The CDR3 covers 14 residues. J lost 9 bases, V lost 4 bases, and 10 bases had no gene match. Germline CDR1 reads SGHRS; CDR2 reads YFSETQ. CDR3 nucleotide sequence: TGCGCCAGCAGCCCACTACAGGGGACCAGTGAGCAGTTCTTC. As protein: CASSPLQGTSEQFF.

The chain links TRBV7-8 to TRBJ2-7; D may be TRBD2 (5 bases). CDR1 and CDR2 from the germline V gene are SGHVS and FQNEAQ. Trimming pared 2 bases from V and 0 bases from J, leaving 11 bases between. The length of the CDR3 is 15 residues. The DNA of the CDR3 is TGTGCCAGCAGCTTACGGGAACATTCCTCCTACGAGCAGTACTTC. Translating gives CASSLREHSSYEQYF.

This clone was picked up a small number of times. The DNA for the CDR3 is TGTGCCAGCAGCTTAGGCAACCTCAATTCACCCCTCCACTTT. Its translation is CASSLGNLNSPLHF. The chain combines TRBV13 with TRBJ1-6; no clear D. Germline loops: CDR1 PRHDT, CDR2 FYEKMQ (reference sequence). CDR3 size: 14 residues. Trimming shortened V by 0 bases and J by 7 bases, and 7 bases separated the two germline ends.

This clone was seen repeatedly, ten times or more. The rearrangement links TRBV4-1 to TRBJ1-2, with TRBD1 matching 11 bases. The CDR3 is 16 amino acids. The ends lost 0 bases at V and 5 bases at J; junction bases unmatched: 5. The V gene's germline CDR1 is MGHRA and CDR2 YSYEKL. The CDR3 is CASSQERDRGSYGYTF. In DNA form, the CDR3 reads TGCGCCAGCAGCCAAGAACGGGACAGGGGGAGTTATGGCTACACCTTC.

The chain recombines TRBV7-2 with TRBJ1-2, with no clear D. This CDR3 comprises 15 residues. V lost 5 bases, J lost 2 bases, and 15 bases lay in between. Germline CDR1 and CDR2: SGHTA and FQGNSA. The CDR3 bases are TGTGCCAGCAGCCCCGATTGGCAGGTCAACTATGGCTACACCTTC. Protein: CASSPDWQVNYGYTF.

This clone was picked up a small number of times. At the DNA level, this CDR3 is encoded by other sequences in the same sample as well. The V and J genes are TRBV28 and TRBJ1-2; D gene ambiguous. This CDR3 comprises 11 residues. In germline, CDR1 is MDHEN, CDR2 SYDVKM. Trimming cost V 8 bases and J 2 bases, with 6 bases left between them. CDR3 loop: CASSSNYGYTF. The CDR3 DNA reads as TGTGCCAGCTCCTCCAACTATGGCTACACCTTC.

This clone was detected many times. J is TRBJ2-6 and V is TRBV4-1; D gene unclear. The CDR3 runs 16 residues. Trimming stripped 0 bases from V and 11 bases from J, with 17 bases between. CDR1 and CDR2 (germline): MGHRA, YSYEKL. The CDR3 spells CASSQDGTLDRDVLTF. In DNA, the CDR3 is TGCGCCAGCAGCCAAGATGGAACTTTGGATCGAGACGTCCTGACTTTC.

The rearrangement joins TRBV10-1 to TRBJ2-1; 7 bases agree with TRBD1. There are 16 residues in the CDR3. The germline CDR1 and CDR2 sequences are WNHNN and SYGVQD (reference sequence). V gave up 4 bases and J gave up 4 bases; unmatched junction bases: 10. The CDR3 here is CASSATTGFGYNEQFF. In DNA, the CDR3 is TGCGCCAGCAGTGCGACGACAGGGTTCGGGTACAATGAGCAGTTCTTC.

This CDR3 is CASSPPAGRSTDTQYF. As DNA, the CDR3 is TGTGCCAGCAGTCCCCCAGCGGGGAGGAGCACAGATACGCAGTATTTT. The chain has TRBV28 and TRBJ2-3; 7 bases line up with TRBD2. CDR3 length: 16 residues. Germline V gene sequence: CDR1 MDHEN, CDR2 SYDVKM. V gave up 5 bases and J gave up 0 bases; unmatched junction bases: 8.

This clone has a count of ten or more. The J gene is TRBJ2-5, the V gene TRBV5-1; no clear D. Trimming pared 1 base from V and 5 bases from J, leaving 9 bases between. This CDR3 is built from 13 residues. Germline CDR1 reads SGHRS; CDR2 reads YFSETQ. The DNA of the CDR3 is TGCGCCAGCAGCTTGCGGCAGACGGAGACCCAGTACTTC. Protein sequence: CASSLRQTETQYF. Looking up the rest from reference TRBV5-1 and TRBJ2-5 gives the full variable domain: KAGVTQTPRYLIKTRGQQVTLSCSPISGHRSVSWYQQTPGQGLQFLFEYFSETQRNKGNFPGRFSGRQFSNSRSEMNVSTLELGDSALYLCASSLRQTETQYFGPGTRLLVL.

The chain recombines TRBV7-7 with TRBJ2-1, with 8 bases lining up with TRBD2. CDR1 and CDR2 from the germline V gene are SSHAT and FNYEAQ (reference sequence). The CDR3 extends over 15 amino acids. V was clipped by 1 base and J by 6 bases; unmatched bases: 5. The CDR3 DNA sequence: TGTGCCAGCAGCTTAGGAGCGGGGGAGGTCAATGAGCAGTTCTTC. Encoded protein: CASSLGAGEVNEQFF.

This clone occurred a few times. V gene TRBV25-1 combines with J gene TRBJ1-5, with a weak D call TRBD1 (6 bases). The CDR3 runs to 13 residues. CDR1 MGHDK and CDR2 SYGVNS come from the germline V gene. V lost 7 bases and J lost 7, with 14 bases in between. CDR3 coding DNA: TGTGCCAGCACAGGGGAGCTGGGGCAGCCCCAGCATTTT. Translation gives CASTGELGQPQHF. Full variable domain (remainder filled in from reference TRBV25-1 and TRBJ1-5): EADIYQTPRYLVIGTGKKITLECSQTMGHDKMYWYQQDPGMELHLIHYSYGVNSTEKGDLSSESTVSRIRTEHFPLTLESARPSHTSQYLCASTGELGQPQHFGDGTRLSIL.

The chain carries TRBV7-2 and TRBJ2-2; a possible D gene is TRBD2 (5 bases). This CDR3 is built from 14 residues. Per the germline V gene, CDR1 is SGHTA and CDR2 is FQGNSA. V lost 1 base and J 5 bases, leaving 8 bases between the germline ends. The CDR3 DNA reads as TGTGCCAGCAGCTTAGTTCGGGGAACCGGGGAGCTGTTTTTT. Amino acids: CASSLVRGTGELFF.

This chain links TRBV6-5 with TRBJ2-5; the match to TRBD1 covers 7 bases. The germline gives CDR1 MNHEY, CDR2 SVGAGI. CDR3 length: 16 amino acids. With 2 bases clipped from V and 2 bases from J, the junction kept 8 bases outside the gene matches. For the CDR3, the DNA is TGTGCCAGCAGTTACCTGAAGGGCAGGGGGCAAGAGACCCAGTACTTC. Residues: CASSYLKGRGQETQYF.

This chain connects TRBV27 to TRBJ1-1; a possible D gene is TRBD1 (6 bases). Germline V lookup: CDR1 MNHEY, CDR2 SMNVEV (reference sequence). Trimming pared 6 bases from V and 1 base from J, leaving 15 bases between. This CDR3 comprises 15 residues. This CDR3 is CASRSGAGRNTEAFF. The CDR3 DNA follows: TGTGCCAGCAGATCGGGGGCAGGCAGGAACACTGAAGCTTTCTTT.

CDR3 residues: CASRPQGQTHYEQYF. The CDR3 bases are TGTGCCAGCAGACCTCAGGGACAGACTCACTACGAGCAGTACTTC. This rearrangement joins TRBV6-1 to TRBJ2-7; 7 bases line up with TRBD1. CDR1 and CDR2 (germline): MNHNS, SASEGT. V dropped 6 bases and J dropped 3; count of bases not matched to a gene: 11. The CDR3 is 15 residues long.

This clone has ten or more counts. This chain links TRBV11-2 with TRBJ2-7, with 10 bases that match TRBD1. Germline V lookup: CDR1 SGHAT, CDR2 FQNNGV. Trimming took 2 bases from V and 3 from J; bases not matched to a gene: 4. The CDR3 covers 15 residues. The CDR3 region has the DNA TGTGCCAGCAGCTTATGGGACAGGGGTAACTACGAGCAGTACTTC. This sequence encodes CASSLWDRGNYEQYF.

This sequence joins TRBV6-1 and TRBJ1-1, with unresolved D. The V end lost 3 bases, the J end lost 1 base, and 12 bases lay between the germline ends. Germline V gene lookup returns CDR1 MNHNS and CDR2 SASEGT. The CDR3 consists of 15 residues. The CDR3 protein is CASSDTWQTNTEAFF. The CDR3 nucleotides are TGTGCCAGCAGTGATACCTGGCAGACGAACACTGAAGCTTTCTTT.

The table lists this clone with a few counts. The CDR3 bases are TGTGCCAGCAGGGGAGAAGGTGAAAAACTGTTTTTT. The encoded protein is CASRGEGEKLFF. J is TRBJ1-4 and V is TRBV2; no firm D call. V was pared by 6 bases and J by 7 bases, with 9 bases between. Germline V CDR1 and CDR2: SNHLY, FYNNEI. The CDR3 totals 12 residues.

The chain links TRBV13 to TRBJ1-4, with no clear D. The CDR3 spans 14 residues. The ends were cut back, 5 bases at V and 4 bases at J, with 11 bases in the middle. CDR1 and CDR2 (germline): PRHDT, FYEKMQ (reference sequence). This chain's CDR3 is CASSLTWGNEKLFF. As DNA, the CDR3 is TGTGCCAGCAGCCTTACATGGGGTAATGAAAAACTGTTTTTT.

This clone was found many times. The chain recombines TRBV23-1 with TRBJ2-3; 10 nucleotides align to TRBD1. TRBV23-1 is noted as an ORF with a role that remains uncertain. Trimming removed 7 bases from V and 1 base from J; junction bases left unmatched: 8. This CDR3 contains 16 residues. CDR3 protein: CASIGTGERGTDTQYF. The DNA of the CDR3 is TGCGCCAGCATTGGGACAGGGGAGAGGGGCACAGATACGCAGTATTTT.